This T cell receptor (beta chain) stems from a study of sequential checkpoint blockade in melanoma. Background on the study: Patients were randomized 1:1 to nivolumab-then-ipilimumab or ipilimumab-then-nivolumab first-line. Maintenance nivolumab came after either treatment sequence. Over 20 patients had matched tumor biopsies before treatment and at week 13 after nivolumab or ipilimumab alone.

Treatment defined: randomized to nivolumab then ipilimumab (arm A) or the reverse (arm B). Repertoires were generated with immunoSEQ multiplex PCR, while TCRdb's copy carries only in-frame clones and drops some. The sample comprises nearly 4,000 clones, 19% of which are singletons, and more than 25% rests with the top ten. As to this clone: Its target is unknown.

General study points: In arm A, pretreatment tumor clonality was associated with response.

This receptor was obtained from a human donor with melanoma. The specimen was tumor tissue (inferred from file names), collected from a patient given nivolumab and ipilimumab in sequence.

The chain's CDR3 is CASSIYSGELFF. Written as DNA, the CDR3 is TGTGCCAGTAGTATTTATTCCGGGGAGCTGTTTTTT. The chain recombines TRBV19 with TRBJ2-2; D not resolved. V lost 3 bases to trimming and J lost 6 bases, with 5 bases between them. Germline loops: CDR1 LNHDA, CDR2 SQIVND (reference sequence). CDR3 length equals 12 residues.